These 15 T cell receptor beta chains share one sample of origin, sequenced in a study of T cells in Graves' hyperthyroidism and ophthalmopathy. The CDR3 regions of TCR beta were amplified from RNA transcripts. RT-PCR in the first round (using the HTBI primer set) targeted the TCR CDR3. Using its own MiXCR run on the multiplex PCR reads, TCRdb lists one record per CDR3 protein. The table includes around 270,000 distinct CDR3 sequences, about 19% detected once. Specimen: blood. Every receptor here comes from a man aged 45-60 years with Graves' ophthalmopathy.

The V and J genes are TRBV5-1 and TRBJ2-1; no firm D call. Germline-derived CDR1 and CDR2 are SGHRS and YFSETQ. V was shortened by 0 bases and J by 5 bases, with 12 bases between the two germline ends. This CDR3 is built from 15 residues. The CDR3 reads CASSLEFLVNNEQFF. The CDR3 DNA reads TGCGCCAGCAGCTTGGAATTTCTAGTCAACAATGAGCAGTTCTTC.

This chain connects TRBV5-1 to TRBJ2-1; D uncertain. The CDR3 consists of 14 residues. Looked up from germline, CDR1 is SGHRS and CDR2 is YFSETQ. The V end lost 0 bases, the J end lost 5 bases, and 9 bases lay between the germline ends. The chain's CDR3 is CASSLENDHNEQFF. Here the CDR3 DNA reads TGCGCCAGCAGCTTGGAAAACGACCACAATGAGCAGTTCTTC. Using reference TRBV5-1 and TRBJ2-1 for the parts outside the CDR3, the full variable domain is KAGVTQTPRYLIKTRGQQVTLSCSPISGHRSVSWYQQTPGQGLQFLFEYFSETQRNKGNFPGRFSGRQFSNSRSEMNVSTLELGDSALYLCASSLENDHNEQFFGPGTRLTVL.

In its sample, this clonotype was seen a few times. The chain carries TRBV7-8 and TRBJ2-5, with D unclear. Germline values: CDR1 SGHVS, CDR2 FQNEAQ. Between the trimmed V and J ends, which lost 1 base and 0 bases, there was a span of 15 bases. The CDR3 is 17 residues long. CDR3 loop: CASSLGRAHMYQETQYF. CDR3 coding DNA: TGTGCCAGCAGCTTAGGTCGGGCCCACATGTACCAAGAGACCCAGTACTTC.

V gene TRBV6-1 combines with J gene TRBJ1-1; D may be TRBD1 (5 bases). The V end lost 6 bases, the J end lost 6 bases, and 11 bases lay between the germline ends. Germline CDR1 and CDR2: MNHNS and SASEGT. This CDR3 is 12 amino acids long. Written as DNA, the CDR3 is TGTGCCAGCAGCGGGGGGGGGTCTGAAGCTTTCTTT. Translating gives CASSGGGSEAFF.

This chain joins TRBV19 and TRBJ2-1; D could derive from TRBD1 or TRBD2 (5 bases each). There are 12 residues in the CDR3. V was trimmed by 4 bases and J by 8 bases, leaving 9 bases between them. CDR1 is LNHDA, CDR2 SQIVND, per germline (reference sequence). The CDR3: CASSRQGDEQFF. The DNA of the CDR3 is TGTGCCAGTAGTAGGCAGGGAGATGAGCAGTTCTTC.

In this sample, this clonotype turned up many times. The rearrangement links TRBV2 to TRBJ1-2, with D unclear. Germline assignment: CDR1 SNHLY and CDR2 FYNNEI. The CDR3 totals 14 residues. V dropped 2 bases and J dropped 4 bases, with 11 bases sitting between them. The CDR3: CASSEKVQTYGYTF. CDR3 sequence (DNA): TGTGCCAGCAGTGAAAAGGTACAGACCTATGGCTACACCTTC.

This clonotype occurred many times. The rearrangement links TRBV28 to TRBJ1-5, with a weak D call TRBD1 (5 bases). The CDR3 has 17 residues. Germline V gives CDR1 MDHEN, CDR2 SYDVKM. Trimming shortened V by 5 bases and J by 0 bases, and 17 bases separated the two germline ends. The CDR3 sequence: CASSPSRGQFSNQPQHF. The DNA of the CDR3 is TGTGCCAGCAGTCCTTCCCGGGGCCAGTTTAGCAATCAGCCCCAGCATTTT.

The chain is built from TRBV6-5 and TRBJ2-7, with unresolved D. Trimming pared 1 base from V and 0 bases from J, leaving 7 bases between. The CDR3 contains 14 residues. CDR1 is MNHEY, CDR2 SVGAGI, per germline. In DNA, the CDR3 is TGTGCCAGCAGTTACTACGACAACTCCTACGAGCAGTACTTC. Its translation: CASSYYDNSYEQYF.

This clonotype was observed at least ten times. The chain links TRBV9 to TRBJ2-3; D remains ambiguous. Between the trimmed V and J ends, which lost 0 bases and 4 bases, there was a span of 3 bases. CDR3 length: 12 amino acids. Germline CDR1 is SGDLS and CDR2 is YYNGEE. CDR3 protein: CASSVDADTQYF. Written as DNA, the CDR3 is TGTGCCAGCAGCGTAGACGCAGATACGCAGTATTTT.

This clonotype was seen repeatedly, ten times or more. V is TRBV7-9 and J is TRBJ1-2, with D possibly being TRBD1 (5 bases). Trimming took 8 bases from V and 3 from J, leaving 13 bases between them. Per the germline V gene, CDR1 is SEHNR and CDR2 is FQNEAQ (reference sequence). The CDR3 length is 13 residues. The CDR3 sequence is CASGRGDDYGYTF. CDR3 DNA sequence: TGTGCCAGCGGTCGAGGGGATGACTATGGCTACACCTTC.

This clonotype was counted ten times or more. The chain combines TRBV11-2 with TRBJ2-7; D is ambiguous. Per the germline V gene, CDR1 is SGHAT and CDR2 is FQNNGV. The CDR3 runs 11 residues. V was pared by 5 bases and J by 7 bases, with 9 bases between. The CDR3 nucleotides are TGTGCCAGCAGCCTATATGGGGAGCAGTACTTC. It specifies CASSLYGEQYF.

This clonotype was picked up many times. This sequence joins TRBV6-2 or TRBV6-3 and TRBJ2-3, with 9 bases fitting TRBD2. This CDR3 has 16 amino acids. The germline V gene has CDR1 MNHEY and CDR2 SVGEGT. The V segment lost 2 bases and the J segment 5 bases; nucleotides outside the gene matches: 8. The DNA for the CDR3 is TGTGCCAGCAGTTACGAGGCGGGAGGGCCCGTAGATACGCAGTATTTT. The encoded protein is CASSYEAGGPVDTQYF.

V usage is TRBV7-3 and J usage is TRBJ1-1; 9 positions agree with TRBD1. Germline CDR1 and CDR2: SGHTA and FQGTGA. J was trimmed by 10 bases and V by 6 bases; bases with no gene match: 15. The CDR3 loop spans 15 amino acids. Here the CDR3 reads CASSSSGTGRIGAFF. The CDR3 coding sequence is TGTGCCAGCAGTTCCTCCGGGACAGGGCGGATCGGAGCTTTCTTT.

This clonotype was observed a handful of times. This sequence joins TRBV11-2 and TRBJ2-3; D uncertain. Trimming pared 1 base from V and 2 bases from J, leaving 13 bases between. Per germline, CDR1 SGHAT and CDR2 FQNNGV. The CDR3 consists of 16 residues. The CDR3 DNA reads TGTGCCAGCAGCTTAGGCACTGGATTCATCACAGATACGCAGTATTTT. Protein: CASSLGTGFITDTQYF. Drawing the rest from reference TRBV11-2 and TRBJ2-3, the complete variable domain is EAGVAQSPRYKIIEKRQSVAFWCNPISGHATLYWYQQILGQGPKLLIQFQNNGVVDDSQLPKDRFSAERLKGVDSTLKIQPAKLEDSAVYLCASSLGTGFITDTQYFGPGTRLTVL.

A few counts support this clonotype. The CDR3 coding sequence is TGTGCCTGGAGGGCAGGGGTGACTGGGGCCAACGTCCTGACTTTC. The encoded protein is CAWRAGVTGANVLTF. The rearrangement links TRBV30 to TRBJ2-6; D might be TRBD1 (6 bases). Trimming pared 3 bases from V and 2 bases from J, leaving 11 bases between. Germline loops: CDR1 GTSNPN, CDR2 SVGIG (reference sequence). The CDR3 spans 15 residues.